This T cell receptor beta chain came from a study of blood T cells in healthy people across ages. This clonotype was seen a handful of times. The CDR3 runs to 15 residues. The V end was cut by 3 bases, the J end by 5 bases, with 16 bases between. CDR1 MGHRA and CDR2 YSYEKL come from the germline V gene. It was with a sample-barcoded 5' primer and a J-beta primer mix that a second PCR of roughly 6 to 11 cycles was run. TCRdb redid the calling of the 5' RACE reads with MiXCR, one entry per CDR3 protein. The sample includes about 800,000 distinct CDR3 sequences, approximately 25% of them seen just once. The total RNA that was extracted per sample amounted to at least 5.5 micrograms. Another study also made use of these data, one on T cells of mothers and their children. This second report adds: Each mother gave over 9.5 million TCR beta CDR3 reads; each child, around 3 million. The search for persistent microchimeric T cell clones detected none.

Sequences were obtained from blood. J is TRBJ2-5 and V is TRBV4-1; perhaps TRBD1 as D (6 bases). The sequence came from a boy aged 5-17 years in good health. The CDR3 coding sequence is TGCGCCAGCAGCCATGCTGGACAGTCGAGGGAGACCCAGTACTTC. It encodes CASSHAGQSRETQYF.